The clone carrying this T cell receptor (beta chain) was observed many times. TCRdb used MiXCR to reprocess the reads, holding one entry per CDR3 protein. The data show about 250,000 distinct CDR3 sequences, 29% seen once. These data are taken from a study of kidney transplant recipient with SARS-CoV-2 infection. Trimming stripped 3 bases from V and 4 bases from J, with 12 bases between. The CDR3 spans 14 residues. Germline lookup yields CDR1 LGHNA and CDR2 YNFKEQ. The sequence was obtained from a young adult male patient who had COVID-19 and was a kidney transplant recipient. Some T cells may trace back to the graft donor. The rearrangement links TRBV4-2 to TRBJ1-1; tentatively, D is TRBD1 (6 bases). Sample: a blood sample, taken at baseline and between days 110 and 120 from a kidney transplant recipient. CDR3 in amino acids: CASSQGARVTEAFF. The CDR3 DNA sequence: TGTGCCAGCAGCCAGGGGGCGCGAGTCACTGAAGCTTTCTTT.